The 21 T cell receptor beta chains given below trace back to one sample, sequenced in a study of shared clonotypes between healthy human individuals. Assay: immunoSEQ multiplex PCR; the TCRdb copy retains only in-frame clones and omits some. Among millions of clones, more than 85% were seen once, and the ten largest hold 0.39%. Sequencing was performed on naive CD4+ T cells from PBMCs. The subset was: CD45RA+ positively selected. The source is a young man in good health. Some clones in this sample may be carry-over from other donors' samples.

This chain joins TRBV11-2 and TRBJ2-7, with a possible D match to TRBD1 (6 bases). Germline CDR1 SGHAT, CDR2 FQNNGV. Deletions cut 7 bases from V and 6 bases from J, with 13 bases between. The CDR3 sequence is 12 residues long. CDR3 nucleotide sequence: TGTGCCAGCACCGCGACAGGTCCCGAGCAGTACTTC. Translation gives CASTATGPEQYF.

Of note for this clone: The sample has other DNA sequences that encode this CDR3 too. The chain is built from TRBV28 and TRBJ2-5, with TRBD2 identical over 8 bases. With 6 bases clipped from V and 4 bases from J, the junction kept 7 bases outside the gene matches. CDR3 length: 14 amino acids. Germline CDR1 reads MDHEN; CDR2 reads SYDVKM. CDR3 protein: CASSPGGGGETQYF. The DNA for the CDR3 is TGTGCCAGCAGCCCGGGAGGGGGGGGAGAGACCCAGTACTTC.

This CDR3 is CASSKVGLVLGSEQFF. The DNA of the CDR3 is TGTGCCAGCAGCAAAGTGGGACTAGTCCTCGGGAGTGAGCAGTTCTTC. V is TRBV21-1 and J is TRBJ2-1; the D call TRBD2 from the table was never checked on the DNA. TRBV21-1 has pseudogene status. This CDR3 is built from 16 residues.

This sequence joins TRBV12-5 and TRBJ2-5; possible D gene TRBD1, 5 bases. Germline lookup yields CDR1 LGHNT and CDR2 FRNRAP. The CDR3 consists of 14 residues. V shed 5 bases and J shed 0 bases, with 10 bases lying between them. CDR3 amino acids: CASGRLRDQETQYF. The CDR3 nucleotides read TGTGCTAGTGGTCGCCTCAGGGACCAAGAGACCCAGTACTTC.

This chain connects TRBV7-8 to TRBJ2-5; possible D gene TRBD2, 5 bases. V was trimmed by 5 bases and J by 4 bases, leaving 14 bases between them. Germline V CDR1 and CDR2: SGHVS, FQNEAQ. The CDR3 runs to 14 residues. The CDR3 loop is CASSRRTVGETQYF. CDR3 sequence (DNA): TGTGCCAGCAGCCGCCGGACTGTCGGAGAGACCCAGTACTTC. The full variable domain, with the rest looked up from reference TRBV7-8 and TRBJ2-5, is GAGVSQSPRYKVAKRGQDVALRCDPISGHVSLFWYQQALGQGPEFLTYFQNEAQLDKSGLPSDRFFAERPEGSVSTLKIQRTQQEDSAVYLCASSRRTVGETQYFGPGTRLLVL.

This clone appeared a single time. This sequence joins TRBV9 and TRBJ2-7; 10 positions agree with TRBD2. The CDR3 consists of 16 residues. CDR1 and CDR2 from the germline V gene are SGDLS and YYNGEE. V was pared by 0 bases and J by 4 bases, with 7 bases of the junction left unmatched. The CDR3 nucleotides are TGTGCCAGCAGCGTAGCCCCTAGCGGGAGTTTTTACGAGCAGTACTTC. Its translation: CASSVAPSGSFYEQYF.

In this sample, this clone turned up once. J is TRBJ2-7 and V is TRBV7-8; D is possibly TRBD1 or TRBD2 (7 bases each). V was pared by 2 bases and J by 7 bases, with 18 bases between. The germline V gene encodes CDR1 SGHVS and CDR2 FQNEAQ. The CDR3 is 15 residues long. The CDR3 protein is CASSLRRRGEGEQYF. The CDR3 DNA sequence: TGTGCCAGCAGCTTACGCCGCAGGGGGGAGGGTGAGCAGTACTTC.

The genes are TRBV7-3 and TRBJ2-2; D is unclear. V was clipped by 3 bases and J by 3 bases, with 5 bases between them. There are 13 residues in the CDR3. The V gene's germline CDR1 is SGHTA and CDR2 FQGTGA. The CDR3 DNA sequence: TGTGCCAGCAGCTTTGAGCACACCGGGGAGCTGTTTTTT. Protein product: CASSFEHTGELFF.

V is TRBV4-1 and J is TRBJ2-2; no clear D. V lost 1 base to trimming and J lost 2 bases, with 8 bases between them. The germline V gene encodes CDR1 MGHRA and CDR2 YSYEKL. The CDR3 sequence is 15 residues long. CDR3: CASSQGSRNTGELFF. The CDR3 nucleotides read TGCGCCAGCAGCCAAGGCTCGCGTAACACCGGGGAGCTGTTTTTT.

The chain combines TRBV28 with TRBJ1-2; 8 nucleotides align to TRBD1. With V trimmed by 5 bases and J by 3 bases, 8 bases remained unmatched. This CDR3 is built from 15 residues. The V gene's germline CDR1 is MDHEN and CDR2 SYDVKM. This CDR3 reads CASSTPGGPDYGYTF. The CDR3 coding sequence is TGTGCCAGCAGTACCCCAGGGGGCCCCGACTATGGCTACACCTTC.

V usage is TRBV11-3 and J usage is TRBJ1-1; a weak D match, TRBD1 (6 bases). CDR1 is SGHNT and CDR2 is YENEEA in the germline V gene. The V end was cut by 1 base, the J end by 0 bases, with 15 bases between. The CDR3 is 17 amino acids. The CDR3 loop reads CASSLGGAQGMNTEAFF. The CDR3, as DNA: TGTGCCAGCAGCTTAGGAGGGGCACAGGGTATGAACACTGAAGCTTTCTTT.

The rearrangement joins TRBV28 to TRBJ1-5; D perhaps matches TRBD1 (5 bases). The germline V gene has CDR1 MDHEN and CDR2 SYDVKM. This CDR3 contains 14 residues. With 3 bases removed from V and 6 bases from J, the gap between germline ends came to 12 bases. The CDR3 spells CASSFLRGSQPQHF. CDR3 nucleotides: TGTGCCAGCAGTTTTTTACGGGGGAGTCAGCCCCAGCATTTT.

The J gene is TRBJ2-3, the V gene TRBV29-1; a weak D match, TRBD1 (6 bases). Germline CDR1 SQVTM, CDR2 ANQGSEA. There are 15 residues in the CDR3. V was clipped by 1 base and J by 0 bases, with 11 bases between them. CDR3 protein: CSVEGDNTSTDTQYF. The CDR3 nucleotides read TGCAGCGTTGAAGGGGACAACACTAGCACAGATACGCAGTATTTT.

A single count supports this clone. The chain employs TRBV9 and TRBJ2-2; 10 bases map to TRBD2. The V segment lost 0 bases and the J segment 4 bases; nucleotides outside the gene matches: 12. The CDR3 is made up of 19 amino acids. CDR1 is SGDLS, CDR2 YYNGEE, per germline. Written as DNA, the CDR3 is TGTGCCAGCAGCGTAGGTCCCGCCGGAGCGGGAGGGCCCACCGGGGAGCTGTTTTTT. As protein: CASSVGPAGAGGPTGELFF. The whole variable domain, filled in from reference TRBV9 and TRBJ2-2, reads DSGVTQTPKHLITATGQRVTLRCSPRSGDLSVYWYQQSLDQGLQFLIQYYNGEERAKGNILERFSAQQFPDLHSELNLSSLELGDSALYFCASSVGPAGAGGPTGELFFGEGSRLTVL.

The rearrangement uses TRBV6-6 and TRBJ1-1, with 11 bases lining up with TRBD1. V was clipped by 6 bases and J by 4 bases; unmatched bases: 10. Germline V lookup: CDR1 MNHNY, CDR2 SVGAGI (reference sequence). The CDR3 is 16 amino acids. The CDR3 nucleotides read TGTGCCAGCAGCTCCGGACAGGGGGCGCGCGGCACTGAAGCTTTCTTT. This translates into CASSSGQGARGTEAFF.

The CDR3 region has the DNA TGCGCCAGCAGCCCCGGGACTAGATTACTTCCCGGGGAGCTGTTTTTT. Translating it yields CASSPGTRLLPGELFF. J is TRBJ2-2 and V is TRBV5-1; 8 nucleotides align to TRBD2. CDR3 length: 16 amino acids. Germline lookup yields CDR1 SGHRS and CDR2 YFSETQ. J was trimmed by 6 bases and V by 4 bases; bases with no gene match: 11.

This clone was seen just once. This sequence joins TRBV5-1 and TRBJ2-3, with D perhaps matching TRBD1 or TRBD2 (5 bases each). The CDR3 totals 14 residues. V gave up 5 bases and J gave up 4 bases, with 14 bases separating them. CDR1 is SGHRS and CDR2 is YFSETQ in the germline V gene. The CDR3 spells CASSYGGGPDTQYF. DNA of the CDR3: TGCGCCAGCAGTTACGGTGGGGGACCAGATACGCAGTATTTT.

The chain combines TRBV28 with TRBJ1-2; a weak D match, TRBD1 (6 bases). The CDR3 is made up of 17 amino acids. Trimming took 6 bases from V and 0 from J, leaving 20 bases between them. The germline gives CDR1 MDHEN, CDR2 SYDVKM. The CDR3 nucleotides read TGTGCCAGCAGGCTACGGAGGCAGGGGCCAACTAACTATGGCTACACCTTC. As protein: CASRLRRQGPTNYGYTF.

The rearrangement uses TRBV15 and TRBJ2-5, with TRBD1 identical over 7 bases. The length of the CDR3 is 16 residues. Germline V lookup: CDR1 LNHNV, CDR2 YYDKDF (reference sequence). With 1 base clipped from V and 2 bases from J, the junction kept 7 bases outside the gene matches. The CDR3 sequence: CATSRGVRGTQETQYF. Here the CDR3 DNA reads TGTGCCACCAGCAGAGGGGTCAGGGGGACGCAAGAGACCCAGTACTTC.

The J gene is TRBJ1-4, the V gene TRBV2; a possible D gene is TRBD1 (5 bases). Germline V gene data show CDR1 as SNHLY and CDR2 as FYNNEI. V lost 3 bases and J lost 8, with 13 bases in between. The CDR3 is 14 amino acids. The CDR3 nucleotides read TGTGCCAGCAGTGAGGGCAGGTGGGGGGAAAAACTGTTTTTT. Translating gives CASSEGRWGEKLFF.

CDR3 DNA: TGTGCCAGCAGCGTAGCGGGGGCGCCGAATTCACCCCTCCACTTT. Translated, it gives CASSVAGAPNSPLHF. The chain joins TRBV5-4 to TRBJ1-6; perhaps TRBD1 as D (6 bases). The CDR3 consists of 15 residues. Germline V gene data show CDR1 as SGHNT and CDR2 as YYREEE (reference sequence). V lost 4 bases, J lost 7 bases, and 15 bases lay in between.